What follows are 10 T cell receptor beta chains derived from one specimen sequenced in a study of molecular identifiers for immune sequencing clone quantification. TCRdb analysed the PCR reads with MiXCR anew, one entry per CDR3 protein. The sample holds about half a million distinct CDR3 sequences, 25% seen once. The sequencing sample was made of naive CD8+ T cells from blood, with Jurkat cell RNA spiked in. As for subset: FACS-sorted CD8+CD4-CCR7+CD45RA+ naive T cells. Receptor source: a human donor in good health. Some libraries in this study had Jurkat cell RNA spiked in.

This clonotype has only one observation. A much larger clone differs by one base, so this may be a read error. The chain couples TRBV29-1 to TRBJ1-1, with 7 bases fitting TRBD1. Germline V CDR1 and CDR2: SQVTM, ANQGSEA. The CDR3 length is 16 residues. CDR3 residues: CSVEDRKRGQNTEALF. For the CDR3, the DNA is TGCAGCGTTGAAGATCGTAAAAGGGGGCAGAACACTGAAGCTTTATTT. The entire variable domain, with the rest obtained from reference TRBV29-1 and TRBJ1-1, is as follows: SAVISQKPSRDICQRGTSLTIQCQVDSQVTMMFWYRQQPGQSLTLIATANQGSEATYESGFVIDKFPISRPNLTFSTLTVSNMSPEDSSIYLCSVEDRKRGQNTEALFGQGTRLTVV.

The CDR3 region has the DNA TGTGCCAGCAGCCCCGAGGACAGGGAAGCGGGGGAGCAGTACTTC. Translated, it gives CASSPEDREAGEQYF. The chain joins TRBV7-9 to TRBJ2-7, with D tentatively TRBD1 (8 bases). The CDR3 extends over 15 amino acids. Germline assignment: CDR1 SEHNR and CDR2 FQNEAQ (reference sequence). V lost 5 bases and J 7 bases, leaving 21 bases between the germline ends.

The rearrangement links TRBV6-2 or TRBV6-3 to TRBJ2-3; tentative D call: TRBD1 (5 bases). Gene TRBJ1-5 matches the end of the DNA better, so the J call may be wrong. The length of the CDR3 is 13 residues. CDR1 MNHEY and CDR2 SVGEGT come from the germline V gene. Written as DNA, the CDR3 is TGTGCCAGCAGTTGGTATTCGGGGGATACGCAGCATTTT. It yields the protein CASSWYSGDTQHF.

This clonotype was recorded a few times. This chain links TRBV5-6 with TRBJ2-2, with D possibly being TRBD2 (5 bases). Germline V lookup: CDR1 SGHDT, CDR2 YYEEEE. V lost 4 bases and J lost 6, with 16 bases in between. The CDR3 length is 15 residues. The CDR3 nucleotides read TGTGCCAGCAGCCCGCCCCGGGGTGGGGCCGGGGAGCTGTTTTTT. Its translation: CASSPPRGGAGELFF.

This clonotype was counted only a few times. The chain uses TRBV20-1 and TRBJ2-7; TRBD2 agrees at 10 bases. Germline CDR1 is DFQATT and CDR2 is SNEGSKA (reference sequence). V was pared by 5 bases and J by 3 bases, with 22 bases of the junction left unmatched. The CDR3 is made up of 19 amino acids. The CDR3 reads CSAEGIAGTSGDSVYEQYF. The CDR3 coding sequence is TGCAGTGCTGAGGGTATCGCAGGCACTAGCGGGGATTCGGTCTACGAGCAGTACTTC.

This clonotype appeared a single time. It may be a read error: a sequence one base away is much more abundant. The final CDR3 position lacks the conserved phenylalanine or tryptophan, pointing to a likely read error. The chain links TRBV5-1 to TRBJ1-1; D call uncertain. This CDR3 is built from 16 residues. Germline V gene sequence: CDR1 SGHRS, CDR2 YFSETQ. V lost 0 bases and J 3 bases, leaving 15 bases between the germline ends. CDR3 coding DNA: TGCGCCAGCAGCTTGGTCTCCGGGCTGCTCGACACTGAAGCTTTCTAT. It codes for CASSLVSGLLDTEAFY.

The rearrangement joins TRBV5-6 to TRBJ2-7; 7 nucleotides align to TRBD2. From germline, CDR1 is SGHDT and CDR2 YYEEEE. The V and J ends lost 0 bases and 4 bases, in that order; junction bases with no gene match: 10. This CDR3 comprises 16 residues. The CDR3 DNA reads as TGTGCCAGCAGCTTGGGCCCAGCGGGAAACAAGTACGAGCAGTACTTC. Amino acid sequence: CASSLGPAGNKYEQYF.

As concerns this clonotype: Being one base from a much bigger clone, this may be a read error. The rearrangement uses TRBV28 and TRBJ1-1, with D unresolved. This CDR3 has 14 residues. Looked up from germline, CDR1 is MDHEN and CDR2 is SYDVKM. CDR3 residues: CPSSLVASTTEAFF. The CDR3, as DNA: TGTCCCAGCAGTTTAGTCGCGTCCACCACTGAAGCTTTCTTT.

This clonotype was counted between two and nine times. This chain joins TRBV11-2 and TRBJ2-7; 7 bases agree with TRBD2. CDR3 size: 15 residues. CDR1 and CDR2 (germline): SGHAT, FQNNGV. V shed 0 bases, J shed 5 bases, and the junction held 7 bases outside the gene matches. CDR3 coding DNA: TGTGCCAGCAGCTTAGATCTACGCCTAGCGGACGAGCAGTACTTC. Its protein product is CASSLDLRLADEQYF.

The chain joins TRBV4-1 to TRBJ1-6, with a tentative D call TRBD1 (6 bases). The CDR3 covers 18 residues. V shed 0 bases and J shed 6 bases, with 18 bases lying between them. Germline CDR1 MGHRA, CDR2 YSYEKL. The CDR3 region has the DNA TGCGCCAGCAGCCAAGACCGGTCGCTCGCAGGGGCTAATTCACCCCTCCACTTT. It translates to CASSQDRSLAGANSPLHF.